This T cell receptor (beta chain) came from a study of CD8+CD57+ T cells in acquired aplastic anemia. Study as a whole: DNA recovered from sorted CD4+ and CD8+ cells had a mean of approximately 3.5 ug.

Trimming shortened V by 7 bases and J by 8 bases, and 20 bases separated the two germline ends. Germline values: CDR1 SEHNR, CDR2 FQNEAQ (reference sequence). The length of the CDR3 is 14 residues. Turning to this clonotype: Its antigen is currently unknown.

Points from the study as a whole: Nearly 30 CD8+ CDR3 sequences were shared between patients and controls.

Genomic DNA provided the template from which TCR beta VDJ and CDR3 profiles were obtained. Via MiXCR, TCRdb re-called the reads, giving one row per CDR3 protein. Seen here are roughly 160,000 distinct CDR3 sequences, just under 65% observed once, and the top ten hold roughly 44%. Material for sequencing was sorted CD4+, CD8+, or CD8+CD57+ T cells (not recorded which) from PBMCs. The origin of this receptor is a human donor in good health. The V and J genes are TRBV7-9 and TRBJ1-2, with D perhaps matching TRBD1 (5 bases). The CDR3 DNA sequence: TGTGCCAGCATAGACAGCTCCGGGATATGGGGCTACACCTTC. The encoded protein is CASIDSSGIWGYTF.